This T cell receptor (beta chain) is drawn from a study of T cell repertoires in cytomegalovirus infection. Study as a whole: Both recently identified HLA-C-restricted and well-studied HLA-B-restricted CMV epitopes were used in the study. From public TCR beta signatures came an indication of both CMV infection and matching HLA type. Study-wide results and caveats: In two of eight donors, the top clonotype was HLA-C-restricted CMV-specific. Accumulated public TCR beta family frequency recognized individuals carrying CMV together with the relevant HLA.

This clonotype is a singleton in its sample. Its antigen is currently unknown. From the reads, TCRdb called clonotypes with MiXCR, one entry per CDR3 protein. The sample lists hundreds of thousands of distinct CDR3 sequences, roughly 36% occurring once. V was trimmed by 5 bases and J by 2 bases, leaving 13 bases between them. Germline values: CDR1 SGHAT, CDR2 FQNNGV. The CDR3 totals 14 residues. The chain joins TRBV11-2 to TRBJ2-7, with unresolved D. The sequence was collected from a human donor in good health (CMV status not recorded). Some clones in this sample may be carry-over from other donors' samples. This material consisted of cultured PBMCs, taken from culture after CMV antigen stimulation. The CDR3 sequence is CASSPPTIPYEQYF. In DNA, the CDR3 is TGTGCCAGCAGCCCCCCCACGATACCCTACGAGCAGTACTTC.